The following is a T cell receptor beta chain sequence with its context. Antigen unknown. These data are taken from a study of T cell responses to AZD1222 COVID-19 vaccine. General study results and limits: Breadth and depth of Spike-specific TCRs rose after two AZD1222 doses. Repertoires were obtained solely post-peak T cell response.

Data came from immunoSEQ multiplex PCR; TCRdb stores just in-frame clones and leaves some out. The sample has 130,000 to 150,000 clones, around 84% seen once; the top ten hold about 5.4%. Trimming pared 6 bases from V and 1 base from J, leaving 6 bases between. The CDR3 totals 12 residues. Germline V gene sequence: CDR1 MNHEY, CDR2 SVGAGI. The clonotype originates from an adult who received the AZD1222 COVID-19 vaccine. The rearrangement links TRBV6-5 to TRBJ1-1; D call uncertain. Sequenced here: peripheral blood, sampled 28 days after the second AZD1222 dose. The CDR3 sequence is CASRWTNTEAFF. The CDR3 region has the DNA TGTGCCAGCAGATGGACGAACACTGAAGCTTTCTTT.